Listed below are T cell receptor beta chains from one sample, sequenced in a study of spatial heterogeneity in lung cancer. MiXCR was run by TCRdb on the 5' RACE reads, yielding one entry per CDR3 protein. The sample lists tens of thousands of distinct CDR3 sequences; about a sixth were seen once. The sequencing here drew on lung tumor tissue, taken at surgery. The receptors here all came from a female donor with early-stage non-small cell lung cancer. The CDR3 runs from the conserved cysteine through the conserved F or W. The D gene is left open where the match is weak. The size field is filled for only some rows; it gives once, few, many or a size class.

v_call: TRBV5-1; d_call: TRBD1; j_call: TRBJ2-1; cdr3_length: 13; clone_size: many; cdr3_nt: TGCGCCAGCAGCTTGGCCAGGGACAGAGGCCAGTTCTTC; cdr3_aa: CASSLARDRGQFF
v_call: TRBV3-1; d_call: TRBD1; j_call: TRBJ2-7; cdr3_length: 15; clone_size: .; cdr3_nt: TGTGCCAGCAGCCAAGGGGGGACAGGGGCCTACGAGCAGTACTTC; cdr3_aa: CASSQGGTGAYEQYF
v_call: TRBV20-1; d_call: TRBD1; j_call: TRBJ2-5; cdr3_length: 14; clone_size: .; cdr3_nt: TGCAGTGCTAACGACAGGGGACTCCAAGAGACCCAGTACTTC; cdr3_aa: CSANDRGLQETQYF
v_call: TRBV28; d_call: .; j_call: TRBJ2-7; cdr3_length: 14; clone_size: many; cdr3_nt: TGTGCCAGCAGCCGAACTAGCTCGCAGGACGAGCAGTACTTC; cdr3_aa: CASSRTSSQDEQYF
v_call: TRBV2; d_call: .; j_call: TRBJ1-1; cdr3_length: 14; clone_size: medium-sized; cdr3_nt: TGTGCCAGCAGTGCAAGGACAACGAACACTGAAGCTTTCTTT; cdr3_aa: CASSARTTNTEAFF
v_call: TRBV12-5; d_call: TRBD2; j_call: TRBJ2-2; cdr3_length: 18; clone_size: many; cdr3_nt: TGTGCTAGTGGTTTGGCGGGACTAGCGGGAGCGAACACCGGGGAGCTGTTTTTT; cdr3_aa: CASGLAGLAGANTGELFF
v_call: TRBV11-2; d_call: TRBD2; j_call: TRBJ2-3; cdr3_length: 17; clone_size: few; cdr3_nt: TGTGCCAGCAGCTTACCGACTAGCGGGAGGGGCACAGATACGCAGTATTTT; cdr3_aa: CASSLPTSGRGTDTQYF
v_call: TRBV29-1; d_call: TRBD2; j_call: TRBJ2-3; cdr3_length: 18; clone_size: few; cdr3_nt: TGCAGCGTTGAAGATCCCTGGACCACTAGCGGGAGTCCTGATACGCAGTATTTT; cdr3_aa: CSVEDPWTTSGSPDTQYF
v_call: TRBV29-1; d_call: .; j_call: TRBJ2-5; cdr3_length: 12; clone_size: few; cdr3_nt: TGCAGCGTTCGGTCATTTCAAGAGACCCAGTACTTC; cdr3_aa: CSVRSFQETQYF
v_call: TRBV30; d_call: TRBD2; j_call: TRBJ2-1; cdr3_length: 16; clone_size: few; cdr3_nt: TGTGCCTGGAGTAGAGGGGGACTAGCGGGGGGTAATGAGCAGTTCTTC; cdr3_aa: CAWSRGGLAGGNEQFF
v_call: TRBV6-5; d_call: .; j_call: TRBJ2-5; cdr3_length: 13; clone_size: few; cdr3_nt: TGTGCCAGCAGTGCCCGGATGGGGGAGACCCAGTACTTC; cdr3_aa: CASSARMGETQYF
v_call: TRBV10-1; d_call: .; j_call: TRBJ2-3; cdr3_length: 20; clone_size: medium-sized; cdr3_nt: TGCGCCAGCAGAGGAGGAGGGGGGGGGAAACTTCTAGAGAGCACAGATACGCAGTATTTT; cdr3_aa: CASRGGGGGKLLESTDTQYF
v_call: TRBV20-1; d_call: .; j_call: TRBJ2-7; cdr3_length: 13; clone_size: .; cdr3_nt: TGCAGTGTTCCGCCCCCGGGCAGATACGAGCAGTACTTC; cdr3_aa: CSVPPPGRYEQYF
v_call: TRBV20-1; d_call: TRBD2; j_call: TRBJ2-3; cdr3_length: 17; clone_size: .; cdr3_nt: TGCAGTGCTAGAAGTGGGGGTAGCGGGAGTTTAACAGATACGCAGTATTTT; cdr3_aa: CSARSGGSGSLTDTQYF
v_call: TRBV7-6; d_call: .; j_call: TRBJ1-1; cdr3_length: 16; clone_size: many; cdr3_nt: TGTGCCAGCAGCTCCCGGGAAGGGGGAATGAGCACTGAAGCTTTCTTT; cdr3_aa: CASSSREGGMSTEAFF
v_call: TRBV21-1; d_call: .; j_call: TRBJ2-7; cdr3_length: 15; clone_size: .; cdr3_nt: .; cdr3_aa: CASSKVGGGIHEQYF
v_call: TRBV7-9; d_call: .; j_call: TRBJ2-1; cdr3_length: 11; clone_size: medium-sized; cdr3_nt: TGTGCCAGCAGCTTTCCCGATGAGCAGTTCTTC; cdr3_aa: CASSFPDEQFF
v_call: TRBV4-3; d_call: .; j_call: TRBJ1-5; cdr3_length: 15; clone_size: many; cdr3_nt: TGCGCCAGCAGCCAAGATTCGGACAGAGGACAGCCCCAGCATTTT; cdr3_aa: CASSQDSDRGQPQHF
v_call: TRBV9; d_call: TRBD2; j_call: TRBJ2-1; cdr3_length: 15; clone_size: .; cdr3_nt: TGTGCCAGCAGCGTAAGCAGCGGGAGAGCCCATGAGCAGTTCTTC; cdr3_aa: CASSVSSGRAHEQFF
v_call: TRBV29-1; d_call: .; j_call: TRBJ2-3; cdr3_length: 13; clone_size: .; cdr3_nt: TGCAGCGTTCATGGAACTCTCACAGATACGCAGTATTTT; cdr3_aa: CSVHGTLTDTQYF
v_call: TRBV6-5; d_call: TRBD1; j_call: TRBJ2-1; cdr3_length: 16; clone_size: few; cdr3_nt: TGTGCCAGCAGCCGTATAACAGGGGTCGTTCACAATGAGCAGTTCTTC; cdr3_aa: CASSRITGVVHNEQFF
v_call: TRBV6-6; d_call: TRBD1; j_call: TRBJ1-1; cdr3_length: 13; clone_size: .; cdr3_nt: TGTGCCAGCAGTTCCGACAGGGACACTGAAGCTTTCTTT; cdr3_aa: CASSSDRDTEAFF
v_call: TRBV5-4; d_call: .; j_call: TRBJ2-5; cdr3_length: 13; clone_size: .; cdr3_nt: TGTGCCAGCAGCGATGGACCGCGGGAGACCCAGTACTTC; cdr3_aa: CASSDGPRETQYF
v_call: TRBV29-1; d_call: .; j_call: TRBJ2-1; cdr3_length: 15; clone_size: few; cdr3_nt: TGCAGCGTTGAAGGGGGAATCATAAGGTACAATGAGCAGTTCTTC; cdr3_aa: CSVEGGIIRYNEQFF
v_call: TRBV6-1; d_call: .; j_call: TRBJ2-1; cdr3_length: 14; clone_size: few; cdr3_nt: TGTGCCAGCATGGGTCTTGGTGCGACCAATGAGCAGTTCTTC; cdr3_aa: CASMGLGATNEQFF
v_call: TRBV6-5; d_call: .; j_call: TRBJ2-6; cdr3_length: 16; clone_size: many; cdr3_nt: TGTGCCAGCACCGATCGGGTTGCCTCTGGGGCCAACGTCCTGACTTTC; cdr3_aa: CASTDRVASGANVLTF
v_call: TRBV15; d_call: TRBD1; j_call: TRBJ1-5; cdr3_length: 14; clone_size: many; cdr3_nt: TGTGCCACCAGCGTTGGACAGGGTGTCCAGCCCCAGCATTTT; cdr3_aa: CATSVGQGVQPQHF
v_call: TRBV6-5; d_call: .; j_call: TRBJ2-7; cdr3_length: 15; clone_size: .; cdr3_nt: TGTGCCAGCAGCCCCGGAAGGGAGCCCGCCTACGAGCAGTACTTC; cdr3_aa: CASSPGREPAYEQYF